The 5 T cell receptor beta chains below come from one sample, sequenced in a study of cytomegalovirus exposure and HLA in healthy donors. With 60 Vbeta and 13 Jbeta primers, the PCR was carried out. Sequencing used immunoSEQ multiplex PCR; TCRdb keeps in-frame clones, though not all of them. The sample totals 63,000 or so clones; its top ten clones hold less than 20%. The sample was PBMCs. The receptors derive from a boy aged 5 to 17 in good health and CMV-seronegative.

The chain is built from TRBV25-1 and TRBJ2-7; 9 nucleotides line up with TRBD1. Trimming removed 3 bases from V and 5 bases from J; junction bases left unmatched: 5. Per germline, CDR1 MGHDK and CDR2 SYGVNS. The length of the CDR3 is 14 residues. For the CDR3, the DNA is TGTGCCAGCAGTGAGCGGACAGGGGATGACGAGCAGTACTTC. As protein: CASSERTGDDEQYF.

The V call is TRBV19, the J call TRBJ1-5; possibly TRBD1 for D (6 bases). Germline V gene data show CDR1 as LNHDA and CDR2 as SQIVND (reference sequence). V lost 2 bases to trimming and J lost 3 bases, with 26 bases between them. This CDR3 has 20 amino acids. The CDR3 DNA sequence: TGTGCCAGTAGTATACTTAACGGGCCAACAGGGAGAGGGAACAATCAGCCCCAGCATTTT. It codes for CASSILNGPTGRGNNQPQHF.

This chain links TRBV11-2 with TRBJ1-3, with D unresolved. The CDR3 sequence is 15 residues long. V was clipped by 4 bases and J by 4 bases, with 14 bases between them. Germline V gene lookup returns CDR1 SGHAT and CDR2 FQNNGV. The CDR3 nucleotides are TGTGCCAGCAGCTCATTGACGGGTGCCGGAAACACCATATATTTT. Translation: CASSSLTGAGNTIYF.

This chain joins TRBV13 and TRBJ2-3; perhaps TRBD1 as D (6 bases). Trimming took 6 bases from V and 1 from J, leaving 8 bases between them. Per the germline V gene, CDR1 is PRHDT and CDR2 is FYEKMQ (reference sequence). The CDR3 is 13 amino acids. The CDR3 nucleotides read TGTGCCAGCAGTTACAGGGGCACAGATACGCAGTATTTT. It translates to CASSYRGTDTQYF.

J is TRBJ1-5 and V is TRBV7-9; perhaps TRBD1 as D (5 bases). Germline lookup yields CDR1 SEHNR and CDR2 FQNEAQ (reference sequence). CDR3 length: 17 residues. Trimming pared 7 bases from V and 4 bases from J, leaving 23 bases between. CDR3 nucleotide sequence: TGTGCCAGCACCTATTATTCGGGGGGGGAGGGGAATCAGCCCCAGCATTTT. Translation gives CASTYYSGGEGNQPQHF.